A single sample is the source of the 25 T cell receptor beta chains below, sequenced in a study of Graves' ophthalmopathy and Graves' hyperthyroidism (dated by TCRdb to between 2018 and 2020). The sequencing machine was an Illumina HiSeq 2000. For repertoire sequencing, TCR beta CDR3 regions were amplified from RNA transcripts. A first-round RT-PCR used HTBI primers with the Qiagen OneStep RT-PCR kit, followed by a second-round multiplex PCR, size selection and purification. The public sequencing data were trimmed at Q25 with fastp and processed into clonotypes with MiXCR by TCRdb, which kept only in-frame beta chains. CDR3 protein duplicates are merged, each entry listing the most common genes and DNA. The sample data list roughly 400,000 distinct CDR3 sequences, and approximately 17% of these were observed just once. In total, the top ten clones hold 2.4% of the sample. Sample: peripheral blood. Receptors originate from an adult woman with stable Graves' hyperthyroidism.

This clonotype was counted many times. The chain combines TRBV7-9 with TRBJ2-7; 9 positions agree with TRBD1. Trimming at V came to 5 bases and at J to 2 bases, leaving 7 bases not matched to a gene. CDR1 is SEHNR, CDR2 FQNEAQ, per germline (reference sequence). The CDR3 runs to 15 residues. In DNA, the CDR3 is TGTGCCAGCAGCCCCCGGACAGGGGCAGCCTACGAGCAGTACTTC. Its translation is CASSPRTGAAYEQYF.

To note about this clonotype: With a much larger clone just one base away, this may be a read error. The CDR3 nucleotides read TGTGCCACCAGTGACCCACTATTCTCCTACGAGCAGTACTTC. This gives the protein CATSDPLFSYEQYF. The V call is TRBV24-1, the J call TRBJ2-7, with unresolved D. The ends were cut back, 4 bases at V and 0 bases at J, with 9 bases in the middle. This CDR3 has 14 amino acids. Germline CDR1 and CDR2: KGHDR and SFDVKD.

The CDR3 coding sequence is TGCGCCAGCAGCCAAGAGCCCCGGACAGGGCCCTACGAGCAGTACTTC. Translation gives CASSQEPRTGPYEQYF. This rearrangement joins TRBV4-1 to TRBJ2-7, with TRBD1 matching 8 bases. After removal of 0 bases from V and 2 bases from J, the junction contained 6 bases not matched to a gene. The CDR3 extends over 16 amino acids. Germline V gene data show CDR1 as MGHRA and CDR2 as YSYEKL.

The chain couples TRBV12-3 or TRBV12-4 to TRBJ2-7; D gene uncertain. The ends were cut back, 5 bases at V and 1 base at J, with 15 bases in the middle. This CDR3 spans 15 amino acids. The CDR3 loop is CASSPRLDKSYEQYF. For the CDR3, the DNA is TGTGCCAGCAGTCCACGTCTCGACAAATCCTACGAGCAGTACTTC.

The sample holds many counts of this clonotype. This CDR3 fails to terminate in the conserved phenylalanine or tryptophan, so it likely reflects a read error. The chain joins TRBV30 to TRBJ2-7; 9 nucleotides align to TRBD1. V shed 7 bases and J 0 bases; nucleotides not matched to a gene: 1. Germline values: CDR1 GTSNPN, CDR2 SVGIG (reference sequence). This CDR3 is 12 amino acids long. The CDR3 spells CALTGGSYEQYL. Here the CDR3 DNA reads TGTGCCTTGACAGGGGGCTCCTACGAGCAGTACCTC.

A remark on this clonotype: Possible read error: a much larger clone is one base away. In DNA form, the CDR3 reads TGTGCCATCAGCGTAGGTTCAGGGGACACTGAAGCTTTCTTT. Translation: CAISVGSGDTEAFF. The chain has TRBV9 and TRBJ1-1, with a possible D match to TRBD1 (6 bases). The CDR3 loop spans 14 amino acids. Germline CDR1 and CDR2: SGDLS and YYNGEE.

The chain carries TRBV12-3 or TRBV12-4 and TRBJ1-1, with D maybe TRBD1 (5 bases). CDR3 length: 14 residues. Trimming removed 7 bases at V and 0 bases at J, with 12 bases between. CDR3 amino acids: CASKRTQMNTEAFF. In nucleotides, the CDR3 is TGTGCCAGCAAGCGGACACAGATGAACACTGAAGCTTTCTTT.

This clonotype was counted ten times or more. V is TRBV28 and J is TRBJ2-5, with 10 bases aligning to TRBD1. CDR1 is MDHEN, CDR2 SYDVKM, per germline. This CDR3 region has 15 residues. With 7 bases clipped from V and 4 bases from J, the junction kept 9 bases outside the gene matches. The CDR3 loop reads CASNSPGQGGETQYF. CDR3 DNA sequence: TGTGCCAGCAACTCACCAGGACAGGGGGGAGAGACCCAGTACTTC.

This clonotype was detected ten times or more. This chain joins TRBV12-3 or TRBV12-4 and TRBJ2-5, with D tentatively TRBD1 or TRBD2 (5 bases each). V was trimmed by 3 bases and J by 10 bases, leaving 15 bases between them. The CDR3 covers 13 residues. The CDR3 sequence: CASSLGFFGGQYF. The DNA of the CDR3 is TGTGCCAGCAGTTTGGGGTTCTTTGGGGGCCAGTACTTC.

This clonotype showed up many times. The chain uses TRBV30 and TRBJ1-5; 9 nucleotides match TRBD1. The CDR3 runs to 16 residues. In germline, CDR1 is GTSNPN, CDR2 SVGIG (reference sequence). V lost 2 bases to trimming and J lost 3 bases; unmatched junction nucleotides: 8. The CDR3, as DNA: TGTGCCTGGAGTCCCACGGGACAGGGATACAATCAGCCCCAGCATTTT. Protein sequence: CAWSPTGQGYNQPQHF. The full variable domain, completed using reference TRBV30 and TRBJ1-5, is SQTIHQWPATLVQPVGSPLSLECTVEGTSNPNLYWYRQAAGRGLQLLFYSVGIGQISSEVPQNLSASRPQDRQFILSSKKLLLSDSGFYLCAWSPTGQGYNQPQHFGDGTRLSIL.

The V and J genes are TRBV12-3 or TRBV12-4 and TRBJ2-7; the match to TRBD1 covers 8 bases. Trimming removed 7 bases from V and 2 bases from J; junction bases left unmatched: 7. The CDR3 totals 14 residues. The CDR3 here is CASTSGTGPYEQYF. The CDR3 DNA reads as TGTGCCAGCACCTCCGGGACAGGCCCCTACGAGCAGTACTTC.

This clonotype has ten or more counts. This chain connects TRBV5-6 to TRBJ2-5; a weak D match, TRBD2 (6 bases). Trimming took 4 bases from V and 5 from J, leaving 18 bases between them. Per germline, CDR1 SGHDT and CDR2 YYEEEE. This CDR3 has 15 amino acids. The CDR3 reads CASSETGLTRETQYF. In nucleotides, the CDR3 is TGTGCCAGCAGCGAAACGGGACTCACGAGGGAGACCCAGTACTTC.

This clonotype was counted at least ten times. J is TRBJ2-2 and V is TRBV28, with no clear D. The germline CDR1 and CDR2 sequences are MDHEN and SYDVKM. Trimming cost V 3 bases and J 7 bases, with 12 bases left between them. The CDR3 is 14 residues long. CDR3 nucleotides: TGTGCCAGCAGTTTCCGTCGACTGGTCGGGGAGCTGTTTTTT. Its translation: CASSFRRLVGELFF. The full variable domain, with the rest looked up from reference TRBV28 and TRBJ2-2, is DVKVTQSSRYLVKRTGEKVFLECVQDMDHENMFWYRQDPGLGLRLIYFSYDVKMKEKGDIPEGYSVSREKKERFSLILESASTNQTSMYLCASSFRRLVGELFFGEGSRLTVL.

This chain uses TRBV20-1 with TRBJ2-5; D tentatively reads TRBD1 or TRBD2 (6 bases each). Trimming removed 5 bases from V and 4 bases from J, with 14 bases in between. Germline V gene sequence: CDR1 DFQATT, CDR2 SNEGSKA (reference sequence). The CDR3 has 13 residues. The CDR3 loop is CSALDRRGETQYF. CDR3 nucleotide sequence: TGCAGTGCTTTAGACAGGCGGGGAGAGACCCAGTACTTC.

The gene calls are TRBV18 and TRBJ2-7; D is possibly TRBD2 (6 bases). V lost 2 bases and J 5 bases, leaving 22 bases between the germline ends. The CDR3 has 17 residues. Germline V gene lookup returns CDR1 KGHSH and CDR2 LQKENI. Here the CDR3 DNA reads TGTGCCAGCTCACCAAGTTCCCGGCGGGGCTGGGTCGACGAGCAGTACTTC. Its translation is CASSPSSRRGWVDEQYF.

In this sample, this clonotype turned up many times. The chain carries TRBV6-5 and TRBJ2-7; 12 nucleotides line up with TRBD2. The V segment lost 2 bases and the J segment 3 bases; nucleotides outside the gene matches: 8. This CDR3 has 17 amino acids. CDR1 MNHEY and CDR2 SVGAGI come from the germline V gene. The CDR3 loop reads CASSYTRLAGDLYEQYF. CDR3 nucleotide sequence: TGTGCCAGCAGTTACACCCGACTAGCGGGGGACCTCTACGAGCAGTACTTC.

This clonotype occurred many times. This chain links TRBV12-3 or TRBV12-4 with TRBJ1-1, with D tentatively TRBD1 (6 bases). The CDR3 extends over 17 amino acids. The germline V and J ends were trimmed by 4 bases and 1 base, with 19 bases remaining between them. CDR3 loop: CASSWGLTGAGNTEAFF. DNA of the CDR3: TGTGCCAGCAGTTGGGGTCTGACGGGGGCAGGGAACACTGAAGCTTTCTTT.

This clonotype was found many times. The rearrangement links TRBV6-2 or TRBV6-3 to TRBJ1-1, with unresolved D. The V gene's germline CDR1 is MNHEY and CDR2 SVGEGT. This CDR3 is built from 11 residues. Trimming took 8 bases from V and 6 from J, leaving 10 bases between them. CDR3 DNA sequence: TGTGCCAGCGCTTTTCCCCCTGAAGCTTTCTTT. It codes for CASAFPPEAFF.

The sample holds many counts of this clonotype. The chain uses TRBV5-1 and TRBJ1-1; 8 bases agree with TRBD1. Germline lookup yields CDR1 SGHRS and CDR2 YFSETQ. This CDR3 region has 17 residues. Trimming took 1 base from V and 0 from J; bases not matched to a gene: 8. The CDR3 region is CASSLQGAQGMNTEAFF. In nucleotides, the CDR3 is TGCGCCAGCAGCTTGCAGGGGGCGCAGGGGATGAACACTGAAGCTTTCTTT.

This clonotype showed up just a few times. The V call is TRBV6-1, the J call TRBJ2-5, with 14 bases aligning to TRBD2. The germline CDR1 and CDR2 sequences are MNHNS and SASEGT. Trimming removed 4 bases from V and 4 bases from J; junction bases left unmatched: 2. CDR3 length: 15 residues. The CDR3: CASSGTSGRRETQYF. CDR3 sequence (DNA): TGTGCCAGCAGTGGGACTAGCGGGAGGAGAGAGACCCAGTACTTC.

CDR3 DNA sequence: TGCGCCAGCAGCCGAGGCGAGCGCGGGACCGCCTACGAGCAGTACGTC. Its translation is CASSRGERGTAYEQYV. The chain has TRBV4-3 and TRBJ2-7; D may be TRBD2 (6 bases). The CDR3 is 16 residues long. Germline lookup yields CDR1 LGHNA and CDR2 YSLEER. V lost 4 bases to trimming and J lost 2 bases, with 18 bases between them.

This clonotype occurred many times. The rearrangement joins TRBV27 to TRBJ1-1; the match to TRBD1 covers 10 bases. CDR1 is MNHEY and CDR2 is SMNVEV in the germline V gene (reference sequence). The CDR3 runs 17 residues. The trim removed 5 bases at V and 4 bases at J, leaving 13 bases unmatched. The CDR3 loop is CASSPRGDRGLITEAFF. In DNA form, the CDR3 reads TGTGCCAGCAGTCCAAGGGGGGACAGGGGTTTGATCACTGAAGCTTTCTTT.

CDR3 in DNA: TGCGCCAGCAGCTCCGGACTCCTCAGCGGGAGTGGTAATGAGCAGTTCTTC. It is translated as CASSSGLLSGSGNEQFF. This chain connects TRBV5-1 to TRBJ2-1; 8 bases align to TRBD2. From germline, CDR1 is SGHRS and CDR2 YFSETQ. CDR3 length: 17 residues. Germline trimming cut 3 bases from V and 7 bases from J; bases unmatched to any gene: 15.

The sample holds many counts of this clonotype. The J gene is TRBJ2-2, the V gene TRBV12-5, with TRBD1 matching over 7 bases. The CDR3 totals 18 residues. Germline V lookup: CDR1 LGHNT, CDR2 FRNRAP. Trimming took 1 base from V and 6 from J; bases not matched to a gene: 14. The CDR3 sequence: CASGLGFYGTELAGELFF. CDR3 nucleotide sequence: TGTGCTAGTGGTTTGGGTTTCTACGGGACAGAGTTGGCCGGGGAGCTGTTTTTT.

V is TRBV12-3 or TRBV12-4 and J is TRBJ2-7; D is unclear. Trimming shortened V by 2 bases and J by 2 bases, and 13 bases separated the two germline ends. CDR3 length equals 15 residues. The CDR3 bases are TGTGCCAGCAGTTTAAGGCTAGTGGGTCCCTACGAGCAGTACTTC. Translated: CASSLRLVGPYEQYF.